The clone carrying this T cell receptor beta chain was seen a single time. TCRdb's copy holds only in-frame clones and misses some; the assay was immunoSEQ multiplex PCR. This table holds about 260,000 clones, 85% to 90% found once. The data originate from a study of blood T cell repertoires in COVID-19. V lost 0 bases, J lost 1 base, and 10 bases lay in between. CDR3 length: 15 amino acids. Germline assignment: CDR1 SGHRS and CDR2 YFSETQ. The J gene is TRBJ1-1, the V gene TRBV5-1, with D maybe TRBD1 (5 bases). The specimen sequenced was PBMCs or T cells enriched from blood (not recorded which). The clonotype originates from a woman younger than 30 who had recovered from COVID-19. CDR3 protein: CASSLVGRENTEAFF. The CDR3 bases are TGCGCCAGCAGCTTGGTGGGCAGGGAGAACACTGAAGCTTTCTTT.